These 23 T cell receptor beta chains came from one sample sequenced in a study of immune evolution from preneoplasia to lung adenocarcinoma. The protocol was immunoSEQ multiplex PCR, while the TCRdb copy is restricted to in-frame clones and leaves out a portion. The sample consists of some 4,900 clones, under 85% of them appearing once. Material for sequencing was FFPE normal lung tissue adjacent to the tumor. These receptors originate from a person between 50 and 69 years old with lung adenocarcinoma.

This clone was counted a single time. The chain joins TRBV6-1 to TRBJ1-1, with unresolved D. Trimming pared 7 bases from V and 2 bases from J, leaving 11 bases between. This CDR3 comprises 13 residues. The germline V gene encodes CDR1 MNHNS and CDR2 SASEGT. This CDR3 reads CASTDGGNTEAFF. The CDR3 nucleotides are TGTGCCAGCACGGACGGAGGCAACACTGAAGCTTTCTTT.

This clone is categorized as medium-sized. The chain recombines TRBV6-1 with TRBJ1-4; weak D call: TRBD1 (6 bases). The germline V gene encodes CDR1 MNHNS and CDR2 SASEGT. The CDR3 has 20 amino acids. Trimming took off 2 bases at V and 0 bases at J, with 22 bases between the two ends. Here the CDR3 reads CASSETLRGRGAATNEKLFF. The CDR3 nucleotides are TGTGCCAGCAGTGAAACCCTGAGGGGAAGGGGGGCCGCAACTAATGAAAAACTGTTTTTT.

V and J are TRBV9 and TRBJ2-1; 8 bases match TRBD2. From germline, CDR1 is SGDLS and CDR2 YYNGEE. This CDR3 contains 15 residues. With V trimmed by 1 base and J by 3 bases, 3 bases remained unmatched. For the CDR3, the DNA is TGTGCCAGCAGCGTAAGCGGGAGCATCTACAATGAGCAGTTCTTC. This translates into CASSVSGSIYNEQFF. The variable domain in full, with the rest retrieved from reference TRBV9 and TRBJ2-1, is DSGVTQTPKHLITATGQRVTLRCSPRSGDLSVYWYQQSLDQGLQFLIQYYNGEERAKGNILERFSAQQFPDLHSELNLSSLELGDSALYFCASSVSGSIYNEQFFGPGTRLTVL.

J is TRBJ1-2 and V is TRBV25-1; TRBD1 matches at 7 bases. The CDR3 loop spans 14 amino acids. With 7 bases clipped from V and 7 bases from J, the junction kept 12 bases outside the gene matches. CDR1 is MGHDK, CDR2 SYGVNS, per germline. CDR3 protein: CASTATGRRSGYTF. CDR3 DNA sequence: TGTGCCAGCACAGCGACAGGGAGGAGAAGTGGCTACACCTTC.

The V gene is TRBV11-2, the J gene TRBJ2-7; D uncertain. CDR3 length: 14 residues. Trimming cost V 5 bases and J 2 bases, with 13 bases left between them. Germline V gene sequence: CDR1 SGHAT, CDR2 FQNNGV. CDR3 amino acids: CASSTLGPTYEQYF. For the CDR3, the DNA is TGTGCCAGCAGCACCCTAGGCCCAACCTACGAGCAGTACTTC. The full variable domain, its missing parts supplied by reference TRBV11-2 and TRBJ2-7, is EAGVAQSPRYKIIEKRQSVAFWCNPISGHATLYWYQQILGQGPKLLIQFQNNGVVDDSQLPKDRFSAERLKGVDSTLKIQPAKLEDSAVYLCASSTLGPTYEQYFGPGTRLTVT.

The chain couples TRBV6-5 to TRBJ1-1; 8 bases line up with TRBD1. Germline V gene sequence: CDR1 MNHEY, CDR2 SVGAGI. The CDR3 has 13 residues. V shed 6 bases, J shed 4 bases, and the junction held 4 bases outside the gene matches. CDR3 coding DNA: TGTGCCAGCAGAGAGACAGGGGTCACTGAAGCTTTCTTT. Encoded protein: CASRETGVTEAFF.

The rearrangement links TRBV5-1 to TRBJ2-1, with TRBD2 matching 9 bases. The germline V gene encodes CDR1 SGHRS and CDR2 YFSETQ. J was trimmed by 6 bases and V by 2 bases; bases with no gene match: 9. The CDR3 loop spans 16 amino acids. The DNA for the CDR3 is TGCGCCAGCAGCTTCGCGGGAGGGCCTGGAACCAATGAGCAGTTCTTC. This translates into CASSFAGGPGTNEQFF. Full variable domain (missing parts from reference TRBV5-1 and TRBJ2-1): KAGVTQTPRYLIKTRGQQVTLSCSPISGHRSVSWYQQTPGQGLQFLFEYFSETQRNKGNFPGRFSGRQFSNSRSEMNVSTLELGDSALYLCASSFAGGPGTNEQFFGPGTRLTVL.

V usage is TRBV5-1 and J usage is TRBJ2-7, with D unclear. The germline gives CDR1 SGHRS, CDR2 YFSETQ. The CDR3 totals 14 residues. Trimming shortened V by 0 bases and J by 1 base, and 8 bases separated the two germline ends. CDR3 nucleotides: TGCGCCAGCAGCTTGGGGGTCAGATCCTACGAGCAGTACTTC. This translates into CASSLGVRSYEQYF.

This chain connects TRBV18 to TRBJ2-5; D is possibly TRBD1 or TRBD2 (7 bases each). Germline loops: CDR1 KGHSH, CDR2 LQKENI. V was clipped by 8 bases and J by 5 bases, with 15 bases between them. The CDR3 sequence is 13 residues long. The CDR3 sequence: CASPRGGLETQYF. CDR3 in DNA: TGTGCCAGCCCCAGGGGGGGGCTTGAGACCCAGTACTTC.

The gene calls are TRBV6-4 and TRBJ2-1; D is unresolved. The V gene's germline CDR1 is MRHNA and CDR2 SNTAGT. The CDR3 spans 15 residues. Trimming took off 4 bases at V and 0 bases at J, with 10 bases between the two ends. The CDR3 sequence: CASSVSETSYNEQFF. DNA of the CDR3: TGTGCCAGCAGTGTTTCGGAGACCTCCTACAATGAGCAGTTCTTC.

The chain joins TRBV30 to TRBJ2-5; 10 bases are shared with TRBD2. V lost 4 bases to trimming and J lost 5 bases; unmatched junction nucleotides: 13. The CDR3 totals 16 residues. Germline assignment: CDR1 GTSNPN and CDR2 SVGIG (reference sequence). The CDR3 here is CAWIRRAGGNGETQYF. CDR3 DNA: TGTGCCTGGATACGTCGAGCGGGAGGGAACGGGGAGACCCAGTACTTC.

The V call is TRBV28, the J call TRBJ1-4; D is uncertain. CDR1 is MDHEN, CDR2 SYDVKM, per germline. The ends were cut back, 4 bases at V and 5 bases at J, with 11 bases in the middle. The CDR3 runs to 14 residues. In DNA form, the CDR3 reads TGTGCCAGCAGTTACGAGACCATAAATGAAAAACTGTTTTTT. Protein product: CASSYETINEKLFF.

This clone was seen once. This chain links TRBV18 with TRBJ2-1, with D tentatively TRBD1 or TRBD2 (5 bases each). CDR3 length equals 13 residues. Trimming stripped 3 bases from V and 5 bases from J, with 8 bases between. From germline, CDR1 is KGHSH and CDR2 LQKENI. CDR3 nucleotides: TGTGCCAGCTCACCGGGACGTAACAATGAGCAGTTCTTC. It specifies CASSPGRNNEQFF.

The chain carries TRBV5-8 and TRBJ2-7; D is possibly TRBD2 (5 bases). The CDR3 length is 15 residues. V was pared by 1 base and J by 2 bases, with 13 bases between. Germline V gene lookup returns CDR1 SGHTS and CDR2 YDEGEE. The CDR3 sequence: CASSLFGLRTYEQYF. The CDR3 coding sequence is TGTGCCAGCAGCTTGTTCGGACTCCGAACCTACGAGCAGTACTTC.

The rearrangement uses TRBV6-1 and TRBJ2-1, with 9 bases identical to TRBD2. Germline V gives CDR1 MNHNS, CDR2 SASEGT. Trimming at V came to 0 bases and at J to 10 bases, leaving 19 bases not matched to a gene. This CDR3 has 19 residues. The DNA of the CDR3 is TGTGCCAGCAGTGAAGCGTCAGGGCCTGGGAGTAGCGGGAGTGAGGAGCAGTTCTTC. This translates into CASSEASGPGSSGSEEQFF.

The chain uses TRBV5-1 and TRBJ2-3; D may be TRBD1 or TRBD2 (7 bases each). Germline V gives CDR1 SGHRS, CDR2 YFSETQ. Trimming shortened V by 3 bases and J by 3 bases, and 20 bases separated the two germline ends. The CDR3 is 17 amino acids. DNA for the CDR3: TGCGCCAGCAGCTCAGGGGGGAACAGGGGAGGGACAGATACGCAGTATTTT. Translating gives CASSSGGNRGGTDTQYF.

The rearrangement joins TRBV5-1 to TRBJ2-3; D is undetermined. CDR1 and CDR2 from the germline V gene are SGHRS and YFSETQ. With 0 bases removed from V and 5 bases from J, the gap between germline ends came to 1 base. CDR3 length: 11 amino acids. The CDR3: CASSLGDTQYF. In DNA, the CDR3 is TGCGCCAGCAGCTTGGGAGATACGCAGTATTTT.

The V gene is TRBV7-9, the J gene TRBJ2-2; D might be TRBD2 (6 bases). The CDR3 consists of 16 residues. V lost 0 bases and J 5 bases, leaving 13 bases between the germline ends. The V gene's germline CDR1 is SEHNR and CDR2 FQNEAQ (reference sequence). CDR3 in amino acids: CASSLAQAGGTGELFF. The CDR3 nucleotides read TGTGCCAGCAGCTTAGCGCAGGCAGGAGGGACCGGGGAGCTGTTTTTT. The whole variable domain, filled in from reference TRBV7-9 and TRBJ2-2, reads DTGVSQNPRHKITKRGQNVTFRCDPISEHNRLYWYRQTLGQGPEFLTYFQNEAQLEKSRLLSDRFSAERPKGSFSTLEIQRTEQGDSAMYLCASSLAQAGGTGELFFGEGSRLTVL.

This clone was recorded once. The V call is TRBV4-1, the J call TRBJ2-5; TRBD1 matches at 7 bases. The CDR3 has 15 residues. CDR1 is MGHRA and CDR2 is YSYEKL in the germline V gene. J gave up 5 bases and V 1 base, and 7 bases lay outside the gene matches. The CDR3 here is CASSQGGRGQETQYF. For the CDR3, the DNA is TGCGCCAGCAGCCAAGGAGGCAGGGGACAGGAGACCCAGTACTTC.

The J gene is TRBJ1-4, the V gene TRBV2; the match to TRBD1 covers 11 bases. This CDR3 is built from 18 residues. Trimming removed 6 bases from V and 7 bases from J; junction bases left unmatched: 16. Germline CDR1 is SNHLY and CDR2 is FYNNEI. Here the CDR3 DNA reads TGTGCCAGCAGGAGGGGACAGGGGGATCTGGGAATCGGTGAAAAACTGTTTTTT. The encoded protein is CASRRGQGDLGIGEKLFF.

The V and J genes are TRBV7-9 and TRBJ2-1; 8 bases match TRBD1. Germline V gene data show CDR1 as SEHNR and CDR2 as FQNEAQ (reference sequence). The CDR3 covers 14 residues. The V segment lost 4 bases and the J segment 7 bases; nucleotides outside the gene matches: 6. CDR3 region: CASSSAGTGNEQFF. DNA for the CDR3: TGTGCCAGCAGCTCCGCCGGGACAGGTAATGAGCAGTTCTTC. Combining the CDR3 with reference TRBV7-9 and TRBJ2-1 gives the whole variable domain DTGVSQNPRHKITKRGQNVTFRCDPISEHNRLYWYRQTLGQGPEFLTYFQNEAQLEKSRLLSDRFSAERPKGSFSTLEIQRTEQGDSAMYLCASSSAGTGNEQFFGPGTRLTVL.

V and J are TRBV11-2 and TRBJ2-1, with D maybe TRBD2 (6 bases). V dropped 1 base and J dropped 7 bases, with 8 bases sitting between them. The germline V gene has CDR1 SGHAT and CDR2 FQNNGV. This CDR3 region has 13 residues. The CDR3 here is CASSLGEDNEQFF. The CDR3 bases are TGTGCCAGCAGCTTAGGGGAGGATAATGAGCAGTTCTTC. The variable domain in full, completed from reference TRBV11-2 and TRBJ2-1, reads EAGVAQSPRYKIIEKRQSVAFWCNPISGHATLYWYQQILGQGPKLLIQFQNNGVVDDSQLPKDRFSAERLKGVDSTLKIQPAKLEDSAVYLCASSLGEDNEQFFGPGTRLTVL.

The gene calls are TRBV11-2 and TRBJ2-1; 12 nucleotides line up with TRBD2. Per the germline V gene, CDR1 is SGHAT and CDR2 is FQNNGV. V shed 1 base and J 7 bases; nucleotides not matched to a gene: 2. This CDR3 has 15 amino acids. CDR3 amino acids: CASSLGTSGMNEQFF. The CDR3 coding sequence is TGTGCCAGCAGCTTAGGGACTAGCGGGATGAATGAGCAGTTCTTC.